The sample holds many counts of the clone carrying this TCR beta chain. Its cognate antigen is unknown. The TCR library protocol was used to attach unique molecular identifiers. These identifiers were attached to individual cDNA molecules. TCRdb reprocessed the 5' RACE reads via MiXCR and lists one record per CDR3 protein. The table records about 30,000 distinct CDR3 sequences, roughly 6.1% of them present only once. The data were taken from a study of early T cells in non-severe SARS-CoV-2 infection. Study-wide context: Unsorted whole-blood RNA was sequenced in bulk, leaving chains unpaired. The study, taken as a whole, reports: Lookups in VDJdb leaned toward anti-spike CD8 responses and missed private and CD4 specificities.

CDR1 WNHNN and CDR2 SYGVQD come from the germline V gene (reference sequence). The CDR3 has 15 amino acids. The V and J ends lost 5 bases and 0 bases respectively, with 12 bases between them. This TCR derives from an adult who was a healthcare worker with PCR-confirmed SARS-CoV-2 infection or an uninfected control (not recorded which). J is TRBJ2-3 and V is TRBV10-1; a possible D gene is TRBD2 (5 bases). Sequencing was done on a sample of whole blood. The CDR3, as DNA: TGCGCCAGCAGTTCCCGGGCGGGTAGCACAGATACGCAGTATTTT. Its translation: CASSSRAGSTDTQYF.